What follows are 24 T cell receptor beta chains derived from one specimen sequenced in a study of T cell repertoires in cytomegalovirus infection. MiXCR, applied by TCRdb to the reads, yields one record per CDR3 protein. The data show around 440,000 distinct CDR3 sequences, about 11% seen once. The sequenced material came from PBMCs. The source of these receptors is a human donor in good health (CMV status not recorded). Some clones in this sample may be carry-over from other donors' samples.

This clonotype was observed many times. V gene TRBV7-9 combines with J gene TRBJ2-1; the match to TRBD1 covers 11 bases. The CDR3 spans 20 residues. Germline CDR1 and CDR2: SEHNR and FQNEAQ (reference sequence). V shed 1 base, J shed 8 bases, and the junction held 19 bases outside the gene matches. This chain's CDR3 is CASSLDRDRGYAGIFDEQFF. The CDR3 region has the DNA TGTGCCAGCAGCTTAGACCGGGACAGGGGGTACGCTGGTATATTCGATGAGCAGTTCTTC.

A remark on this clonotype: The germline gene is not matched at one end of the junction; a read error may be the cause. The chain links TRBV29-1 to TRBJ1-2; D remains ambiguous. CDR1 is SQVTM and CDR2 is ANQGSEA in the germline V gene. CDR3 size: 8 residues. The CDR3 is CSVDGPLF. The CDR3 region has the DNA TGCAGCGTTGACGGCCCCCTCTTC.

This clonotype appeared many times. The chain is built from TRBV6-2 or TRBV6-3 and TRBJ2-1, with 10 nucleotides matching TRBD2. Unmatched junction bases numbered 8, after V lost 2 bases and J lost 10 bases. Looked up from germline, CDR1 is MNHEY and CDR2 is SVGEGT. This CDR3 is 15 amino acids long. As DNA, the CDR3 is TGTGCCAGCAGTTACAAGCGGGAGGGCCGGCAGGAGCAGTTCTTC. It specifies CASSYKREGRQEQFF.

This clonotype was detected ten times or more. V usage is TRBV6-1 and J usage is TRBJ2-7, with D possibly being TRBD2 (7 bases). CDR1 and CDR2 (germline): MNHNS, SASEGT. Trimming took 5 bases from V and 2 from J, leaving 13 bases between them. This CDR3 comprises 14 residues. This CDR3 reads CASSIEGGAYEQYF. The DNA of the CDR3 is TGTGCCAGCAGTATAGAGGGGGGGGCCTACGAGCAGTACTTC.

The table lists this clonotype with many counts. The genes are TRBV5-1 and TRBJ1-1, with D unresolved. CDR3 length equals 13 residues. The germline V gene encodes CDR1 SGHRS and CDR2 YFSETQ. The V end lost 4 bases, the J end lost 0 bases, and 7 bases lay between the germline ends. CDR3 coding DNA: TGCGCCAGCAGCAGGGCGGTGAACACTGAAGCTTTCTTT. Translated, it gives CASSRAVNTEAFF.

V usage is TRBV7-3 and J usage is TRBJ2-1; TRBD2 matches at 8 bases. The CDR3 contains 16 residues. The germline CDR1 and CDR2 sequences are SGHTA and FQGTGA. The J segment lost 6 bases and the V segment lost 2 bases, leaving 9 bases of the junction unmatched. The DNA of the CDR3 is TGTGCCAGCAGCTTATTAATCGGGGGGGCCGTCAATGAGCAGTTCTTC. It is translated as CASSLLIGGAVNEQFF.

This clonotype has at least ten counts. The rearrangement uses TRBV7-9 and TRBJ1-3; D unclear. Per the germline V gene, CDR1 is SEHNR and CDR2 is FQNEAQ (reference sequence). V shed 5 bases and J shed 0 bases, with 14 bases lying between them. The CDR3 spans 16 residues. This chain's CDR3 is CASSVGPSGSGNTIYF. The CDR3 nucleotides are TGTGCCAGCAGCGTCGGTCCCAGCGGCTCTGGAAACACCATATATTTT.

The V and J genes are TRBV6-5 and TRBJ1-5; 9 bases match TRBD1. There are 15 residues in the CDR3. In germline, CDR1 is MNHEY, CDR2 SVGAGI. With V trimmed by 6 bases and J by 7 bases, 10 bases remained unmatched. The CDR3 region is CASSRDRGGKQPQHF. CDR3 DNA: TGTGCCAGCAGCCGTGACAGGGGGGGAAAACAGCCCCAGCATTTT.

This chain uses TRBV6-2 or TRBV6-3 with TRBJ2-2; 13 positions agree with TRBD2. After removal of 6 bases from V and 5 bases from J, the junction contained 9 bases not matched to a gene. The V gene's germline CDR1 is MNHEY and CDR2 SVGEGT. The CDR3 loop spans 17 amino acids. The chain's CDR3 is CASSPTSGGARTGELFF. The CDR3 DNA is TGTGCCAGCAGCCCAACTAGCGGGGGGGCCCGGACCGGGGAGCTGTTTTTT.

This clonotype was recorded many times. The gene calls are TRBV12-3 or TRBV12-4 and TRBJ2-5, with D possibly being TRBD1 or TRBD2 (5 bases each). V lost 0 bases and J lost 2, with 13 bases in between. The CDR3 covers 16 residues. The CDR3 here is CASSLATAWRQETQYF. The CDR3 region has the DNA TGTGCCAGCAGTTTAGCGACAGCCTGGAGGCAAGAGACCCAGTACTTC.

A few counts support this clonotype. V and J are TRBV19 and TRBJ1-4, with D tentatively TRBD1 (5 bases). The CDR3 extends over 16 amino acids. CDR1 is LNHDA, CDR2 SQIVND, per germline (reference sequence). V gave up 3 bases and J gave up 0 bases, with 11 bases separating them. The CDR3 loop is CASSIRDGATNEKLFF. The CDR3 DNA is TGTGCCAGTAGTATCCGGGACGGTGCAACTAATGAAAAACTGTTTTTT.

This clonotype was recorded a few times. V usage is TRBV20-1 and J usage is TRBJ2-3; D is perhaps TRBD2 (7 bases). Trimming pared 3 bases from V and 5 bases from J, leaving 12 bases between. Germline V gene sequence: CDR1 DFQATT, CDR2 SNEGSKA (reference sequence). The CDR3 sequence is 13 residues long. The CDR3 region is CSASGGPGDTQYF. CDR3 nucleotide sequence: TGCAGTGCTAGCGGGGGGCCGGGAGATACGCAGTATTTT.

This clonotype occurred many times. The rearrangement joins TRBV7-6 to TRBJ1-5; D uncertain. Germline CDR1 and CDR2: SGHVS and FNYEAQ. There are 14 residues in the CDR3. V lost 6 bases and J 6 bases, leaving 15 bases between the germline ends. Written as DNA, the CDR3 is TGTGCCAGCAGTCAGGACCTCCGGGGTCAGCCCCAGCATTTT. Residues: CASSQDLRGQPQHF.

This clonotype was detected ten times or more. The chain couples TRBV11-1 to TRBJ1-1; possibly TRBD1 for D (5 bases). The CDR3 totals 14 residues. CDR1 is SGHAT and CDR2 is FQDESV in the germline V gene (reference sequence). V lost 1 base to trimming and J lost 4 bases, with 10 bases between them. As DNA, the CDR3 is TGTGCCAGCAGCTTAGTATGGCAGGGCACTGAAGCTTTCTTT. Its translation: CASSLVWQGTEAFF.

The chain joins TRBV12-3 or TRBV12-4 to TRBJ2-7; tentative D call: TRBD2 (6 bases). CDR3 length: 14 amino acids. Trimming removed 3 bases at V and 2 bases at J, with 11 bases between. The chain's CDR3 is CASSLGGTAYEQYF. CDR3 sequence (DNA): TGTGCCAGCAGTTTGGGCGGGACCGCCTACGAGCAGTACTTC.

This clonotype was counted ten times or more. V is TRBV10-2 and J is TRBJ1-1; D ambiguous. Trimming took off 6 bases at V and 5 bases at J, with 19 bases between the two ends. Germline V gene sequence: CDR1 WSHSY, CDR2 SAAADI. The CDR3 covers 15 residues. For the CDR3, the DNA is TGCGCCAGCAGCACGGCAGGTAGAACGGGGACTGAAGCTTTCTTT. Its translation is CASSTAGRTGTEAFF.

This clonotype came up many times. The genes are TRBV5-8 and TRBJ2-2; 9 nucleotides match TRBD1. Germline CDR1 SGHTS, CDR2 YDEGEE. V gave up 1 base and J gave up 2 bases; unmatched junction bases: 6. The CDR3 has 17 amino acids. Here the CDR3 DNA reads TGTGCCAGCAGCTTGCGAGGACAGGGGAGCAACACCGGGGAGCTGTTTTTT. Translation gives CASSLRGQGSNTGELFF.

This clonotype appeared many times. The chain is built from TRBV7-9 and TRBJ1-6, with 7 bases lining up with TRBD1. Trimming at V came to 7 bases and at J to 8 bases, leaving 5 bases not matched to a gene. The CDR3 runs 13 residues. Looked up from germline, CDR1 is SEHNR and CDR2 is FQNEAQ (reference sequence). The CDR3 loop reads CASTRQGDSPLHF. CDR3 bases: TGTGCCAGCACCCGACAGGGCGATTCACCCCTCCACTTT.

The V call is TRBV27, the J call TRBJ2-7; 8 nucleotides match TRBD2. The V and J ends lost 2 bases and 0 bases, in that order; junction bases with no gene match: 6. Germline V gives CDR1 MNHEY, CDR2 SMNVEV (reference sequence). The CDR3 covers 16 residues. The CDR3 reads CASSLTLTSVSYEQYF. The CDR3 nucleotides are TGTGCCAGCAGTTTAACCCTGACTAGCGTCTCCTACGAGCAGTACTTC.

This clonotype appeared many times. The chain links TRBV5-1 to TRBJ2-1, with 8 bases matching TRBD1. This CDR3 spans 15 amino acids. V lost 2 bases and J lost 7; bases outside the gene matches: 8. The germline gives CDR1 SGHRS, CDR2 YFSETQ. CDR3 in amino acids: CASSLQGGELNEQFF. The CDR3 region has the DNA TGCGCCAGCAGCTTACAGGGGGGTGAGCTGAATGAGCAGTTCTTC.

The table lists this clonotype with many counts. The gene calls are TRBV10-3 and TRBJ2-1; D unclear. Germline V lookup: CDR1 ENHRY, CDR2 SYGVKD. Trimming cost V 4 bases and J 5 bases, with 6 bases left between them. This CDR3 spans 12 amino acids. The CDR3 here is CAISGGNNEQFF. CDR3 in DNA: TGTGCCATCAGTGGCGGAAACAATGAGCAGTTCTTC.

The V gene is TRBV11-2, the J gene TRBJ2-7, with 7 bases matching TRBD2. The CDR3 extends over 16 amino acids. Germline V lookup: CDR1 SGHAT, CDR2 FQNNGV. V shed 5 bases, J shed 3 bases, and the junction held 13 bases outside the gene matches. Here the CDR3 reads CASSRPGGSVHYEQYF. The CDR3 bases are TGTGCCAGCAGCCGCCCCGGGGGGTCGGTCCACTACGAGCAGTACTTC.

Many counts were recorded for this clonotype. The CDR3 loop is CASSSWKVARNTGELFF. CDR3 bases: TGTGCCAGCAGCTCTTGGAAGGTAGCGAGGAACACCGGGGAGCTGTTTTTT. The V gene is TRBV11-2, the J gene TRBJ2-2, with D perhaps TRBD2 (5 bases). Trimming removed 4 bases from V and 1 base from J, with 16 bases in between. The CDR3 totals 17 residues. In germline, CDR1 is SGHAT, CDR2 FQNNGV.

This clonotype was seen a few times. The chain uses TRBV20-1 and TRBJ1-1; 8 positions agree with TRBD1. Trimming removed 6 bases from V and 7 bases from J; junction bases left unmatched: 13. The CDR3 is made up of 14 amino acids. CDR1 is DFQATT, CDR2 SNEGSKA, per germline (reference sequence). CDR3 coding DNA: TGCAGTGCCTTCGGGGGCAGGGGGCGGAATGAAGCTTTCTTT. It yields the protein CSAFGGRGRNEAFF.